These 12 T cell receptor beta chains were all obtained from the same sample, sequenced in a study of regulatory T cells in long-lasting Graves disease. The sample's time point: newly diagnosed GD, antithyroid drugs for less than 3 months. PBMCs provided the RNA from which the TCR library was made. The authors built TCR beta libraries using iRepertoire HTBI primers and Arm-PCR of CDR3 regions. TCRdb ran MiXCR on the multiplex PCR reads and lists one entry per CDR3 protein. This table has roughly 610,000 distinct CDR3 sequences, about 16% appearing once. The data also belong to a second study, concerning T cells in Graves' hyperthyroidism and ophthalmopathy.

The source material was peripheral blood mononuclear cells (PBMCs), sampled at new diagnosis, from a patient treated with antithyroid drugs. These receptor sequences come from a man younger than 30 with Graves disease.

This clonotype was detected ten times or more. V is TRBV28 and J is TRBJ1-1, with D unclear. Germline V gives CDR1 MDHEN, CDR2 SYDVKM. The CDR3 is made up of 14 amino acids. Deletions cut 6 bases from V and 11 bases from J, with 22 bases between. CDR3 in amino acids: CASRPAGEALRAFF. DNA of the CDR3: TGTGCCAGCAGACCTGCAGGCGAAGCCTTGAGGGCTTTCTTT.

The table lists this clonotype with many counts. The chain has TRBV7-2 and TRBJ2-7; possibly TRBD2 for D (6 bases). The CDR3 consists of 16 residues. Germline V gene lookup returns CDR1 SGHTA and CDR2 FQGNSA. Trimming removed 4 bases from V and 0 bases from J, with 16 bases in between. This chain's CDR3 is CASSWPEGRFSYEQYF. CDR3 coding DNA: TGTGCCAGCAGCTGGCCGGAGGGTAGATTCTCCTACGAGCAGTACTTC.

This clonotype has only a few counts. The chain combines TRBV7-2 with TRBJ2-1; no firm D call. Germline CDR1 SGHTA, CDR2 FQGNSA. V dropped 2 bases and J dropped 6 bases, with 14 bases sitting between them. The CDR3 length is 15 residues. The CDR3 DNA reads TGTGCCAGCAGCTTACGGGTCCCCCCCCCCAATGAGCAGTTCTTC. This codes for CASSLRVPPPNEQFF. Full variable domain (rest looked up from reference TRBV7-2 and TRBJ2-1): GAGVSQSPSNKVTEKGKDVELRCDPISGHTALYWYRQSLGQGLEFLIYFQGNSAPDKSGLPSDRFSAERTGGSVSTLTIQRTQQEDSAVYLCASSLRVPPPNEQFFGPGTRLTVL.

This clonotype has at least ten counts. The chain recombines TRBV6-1 with TRBJ1-2; TRBD1 matches 7 bases. V lost 5 bases and J lost 6; bases outside the gene matches: 6. Germline CDR1 and CDR2: MNHNS and SASEGT. The CDR3 loop spans 13 amino acids. The CDR3 DNA sequence: TGTGCCAGCAGTACGCGACAGGGTCATGGCTACACCTTC. Residues: CASSTRQGHGYTF.

This clonotype was observed a handful of times. V and J are TRBV20-1 and TRBJ1-1; D call uncertain. Trimming cost V 0 bases and J 5 bases, with 13 bases left between them. The CDR3 extends over 14 amino acids. Germline values: CDR1 DFQATT, CDR2 SNEGSKA (reference sequence). The DNA of the CDR3 is TGCAGTGCTAGAGAGGGTGCGTCTCGAACTGAAGCTTTCTTT. It specifies CSAREGASRTEAFF.

In its sample, this clonotype was seen many times. The chain couples TRBV3-1 to TRBJ1-2; 7 nucleotides line up with TRBD1. Germline V CDR1 and CDR2: LGHDT, YNNKEL (reference sequence). The J segment lost 8 bases and the V segment lost 4 bases, leaving 13 bases of the junction unmatched. The CDR3 consists of 15 residues. The CDR3 reads CASSPSAYRGHGYTF. The DNA for the CDR3 is TGTGCCAGCAGCCCAAGTGCTTACAGGGGTCACGGCTACACCTTC.

The chain combines TRBV3-1 with TRBJ2-1; TRBD2 agrees at 11 bases. From germline, CDR1 is LGHDT and CDR2 YNNKEL (reference sequence). V trimming: 1 base; J trimming: 3 bases; junction bases outside the gene matches: 5. The CDR3 loop spans 17 amino acids. This CDR3 is CASSQVASGRYYNEQFF. The DNA for the CDR3 is TGTGCCAGCAGCCAAGTTGCTAGCGGGAGGTACTACAATGAGCAGTTCTTC.

The chain combines TRBV5-1 with TRBJ2-1; TRBD2 matches 10 bases. CDR1 is SGHRS, CDR2 YFSETQ, per germline. The CDR3 spans 13 residues. Trimming at V came to 6 bases and at J to 9 bases, leaving 6 bases not matched to a gene. The CDR3 bases are TGCGCCAGCAAGGCTAGCGGGAGAGGTGAGCAGTTCTTC. It is translated as CASKASGRGEQFF. Full variable domain (remainder filled in from reference TRBV5-1 and TRBJ2-1): KAGVTQTPRYLIKTRGQQVTLSCSPISGHRSVSWYQQTPGQGLQFLFEYFSETQRNKGNFPGRFSGRQFSNSRSEMNVSTLELGDSALYLCASKASGRGEQFFGPGTRLTVL.

The chain employs TRBV20-1 and TRBJ2-5; the D gene is possibly TRBD1 (6 bases). The V gene lost 0 bases and the J gene lost 2 bases, with 10 bases spanning the gap. The germline gives CDR1 DFQATT, CDR2 SNEGSKA (reference sequence). This CDR3 region has 14 residues. The CDR3 nucleotides are TGCAGTGCTAGAGAATCACAGGGACAAGAGACCCAGTACTTC. As protein: CSARESQGQETQYF.

This clonotype has a count of ten or more. The rearrangement uses TRBV28 and TRBJ2-7; D ambiguous. The CDR3 runs to 12 residues. V dropped 7 bases and J dropped 3 bases, with 10 bases sitting between them. Germline CDR1 MDHEN, CDR2 SYDVKM. The CDR3 bases are TGTGCCAGCAAAGGCGGTTACTACGAGCAGTACTTC. It codes for CASKGGYYEQYF.

This clonotype was seen a handful of times. The J gene is TRBJ1-1, the V gene TRBV18; 8 bases are shared with TRBD1. With V trimmed by 5 bases and J by 9 bases, 8 bases remained unmatched. Germline CDR1 and CDR2: KGHSH and LQKENI. The CDR3 sequence is 13 residues long. The CDR3 coding sequence is TGTGCCAGCTCAAGCCCGGACAGGGACAAAGCTTTCTTT. Protein sequence: CASSSPDRDKAFF.

This clonotype came up a few times. The chain has TRBV7-8 and TRBJ2-1; 7 bases line up with TRBD2. The end of the DNA is better explained by TRBJ2-5, so the J call may be wrong. The CDR3 spans 14 residues. Germline CDR1 and CDR2: SGHVS and FQNEAQ. The CDR3 sequence is CASSQSGTQETQYF. DNA of the CDR3: TGTGCCAGCAGCCAAAGCGGGACCCAAGAGACCCAGTACTTC.